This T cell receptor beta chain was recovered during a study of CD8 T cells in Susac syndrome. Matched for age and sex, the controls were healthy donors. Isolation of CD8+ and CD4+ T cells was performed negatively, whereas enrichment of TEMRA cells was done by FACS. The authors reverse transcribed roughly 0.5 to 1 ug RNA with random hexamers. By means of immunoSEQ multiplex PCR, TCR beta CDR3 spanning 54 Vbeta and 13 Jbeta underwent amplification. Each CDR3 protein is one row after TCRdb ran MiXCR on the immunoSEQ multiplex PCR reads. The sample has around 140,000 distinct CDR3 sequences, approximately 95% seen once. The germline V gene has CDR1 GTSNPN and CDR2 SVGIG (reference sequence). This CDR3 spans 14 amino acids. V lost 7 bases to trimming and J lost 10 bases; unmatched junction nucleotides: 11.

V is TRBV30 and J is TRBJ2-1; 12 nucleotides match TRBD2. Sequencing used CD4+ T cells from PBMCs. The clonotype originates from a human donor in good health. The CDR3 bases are TGTGCCTACCGGACTAGCGGGACTAGGGGGGAGCAGTTCTTC. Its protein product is CAYRTSGTRGEQFF.